This TCR beta chain was identified during a study of blood T cell repertoires in COVID-19. TCRdb's table, derived via immunoSEQ multiplex PCR, lists solely in-frame clones and lacks some. The sample holds about 300,000 clones, around 87% seen once. Source material: peripheral blood. The clonotype comes from a man between 65 and 85 years old with acute or convalescent COVID-19.

The CDR3 DNA reads TGTGCCAGCAGCCGAGACACCGGGGAGCTGTTTTTT. Translating gives CASSRDTGELFF. V gene TRBV3-1 (or the pseudogene TRBV3-2) combines with J gene TRBJ2-2; D unresolved. Germline loops: CDR1 LGHDT, CDR2 YNNKEL (reference sequence). The CDR3 spans 12 residues. V was cut by 4 bases and J by 3 bases, with 3 bases left in between.